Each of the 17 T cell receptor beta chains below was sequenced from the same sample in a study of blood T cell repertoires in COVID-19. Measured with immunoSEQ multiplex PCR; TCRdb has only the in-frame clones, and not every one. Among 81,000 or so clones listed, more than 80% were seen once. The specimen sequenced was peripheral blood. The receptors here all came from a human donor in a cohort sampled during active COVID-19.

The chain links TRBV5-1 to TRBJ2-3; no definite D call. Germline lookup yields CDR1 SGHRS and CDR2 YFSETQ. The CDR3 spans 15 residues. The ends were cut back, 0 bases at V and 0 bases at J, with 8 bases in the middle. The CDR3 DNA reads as TGCGCCAGCAGCTTGGTCCCAACTAGCACAGATACGCAGTATTTT. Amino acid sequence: CASSLVPTSTDTQYF.

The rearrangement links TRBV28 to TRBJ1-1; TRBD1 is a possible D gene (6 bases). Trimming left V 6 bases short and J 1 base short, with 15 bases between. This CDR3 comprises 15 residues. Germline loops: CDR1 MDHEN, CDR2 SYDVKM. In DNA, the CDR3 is TGTGCCAGCAGAACCTCAGGGGTGGCGAACACTGAAGCTTTCTTT. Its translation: CASRTSGVANTEAFF.

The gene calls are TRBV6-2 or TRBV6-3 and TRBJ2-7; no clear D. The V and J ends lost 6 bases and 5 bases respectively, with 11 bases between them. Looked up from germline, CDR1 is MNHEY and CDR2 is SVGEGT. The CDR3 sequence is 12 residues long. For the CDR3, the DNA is TGTGCCAGCAGCCTTCGTCCGGACGAGCAGTACTTC. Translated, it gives CASSLRPDEQYF.

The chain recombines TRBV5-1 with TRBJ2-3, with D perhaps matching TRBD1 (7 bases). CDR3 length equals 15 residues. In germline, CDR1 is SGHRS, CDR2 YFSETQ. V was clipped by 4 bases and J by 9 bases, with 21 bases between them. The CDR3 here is CASSPGQSGARTQYF. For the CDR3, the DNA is TGCGCCAGCAGCCCGGGACAGTCGGGGGCAAGGACGCAGTATTTT.

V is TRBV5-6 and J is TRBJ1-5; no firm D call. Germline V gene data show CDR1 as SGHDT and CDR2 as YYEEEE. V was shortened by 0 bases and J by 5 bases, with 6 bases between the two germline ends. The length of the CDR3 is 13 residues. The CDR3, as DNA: TGTGCCAGCAGCTTGGGCACTCATCAGCCCCAGCATTTT. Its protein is CASSLGTHQPQHF.

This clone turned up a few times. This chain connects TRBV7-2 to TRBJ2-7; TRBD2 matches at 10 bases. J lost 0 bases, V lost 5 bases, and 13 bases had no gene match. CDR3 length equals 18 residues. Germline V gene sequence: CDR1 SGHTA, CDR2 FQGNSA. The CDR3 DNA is TGTGCCAGCAGCCGGACTCGCCCACTAGCGGGGAGCTCCTACGAGCAGTACTTC. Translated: CASSRTRPLAGSSYEQYF.

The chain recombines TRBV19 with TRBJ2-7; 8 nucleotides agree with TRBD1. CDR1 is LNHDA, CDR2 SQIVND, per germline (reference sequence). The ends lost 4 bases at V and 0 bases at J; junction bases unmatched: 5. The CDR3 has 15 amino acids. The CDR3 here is CASSKGTGSSYEQYF. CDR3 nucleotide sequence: TGTGCCAGTAGTAAAGGGACAGGCAGCTCCTACGAGCAGTACTTC.

CDR3 in DNA: TGTGCCTGGAGGTCACAGGGTCTGGGCGTCCTGACTTTC. As protein: CAWRSQGLGVLTF. The chain employs TRBV30 and TRBJ2-6, with a tentative D call TRBD1 (6 bases). There are 13 residues in the CDR3. CDR1 GTSNPN and CDR2 SVGIG come from the germline V gene (reference sequence). The germline V and J ends were trimmed by 3 bases and 12 bases, with 15 bases remaining between them.

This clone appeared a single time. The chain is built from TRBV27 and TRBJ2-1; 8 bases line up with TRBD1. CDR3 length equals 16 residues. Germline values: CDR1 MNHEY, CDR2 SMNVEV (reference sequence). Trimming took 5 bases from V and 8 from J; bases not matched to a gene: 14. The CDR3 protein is CASSPRQGIMKYEQFF. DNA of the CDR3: TGTGCCAGCAGTCCCCGACAGGGGATAATGAAATATGAGCAGTTCTTC.

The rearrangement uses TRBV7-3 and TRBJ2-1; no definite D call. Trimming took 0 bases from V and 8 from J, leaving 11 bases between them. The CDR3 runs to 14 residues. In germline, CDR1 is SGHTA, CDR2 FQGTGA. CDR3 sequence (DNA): TGTGCCAGCAGCTTAACTCCAGAGGCCCATGAGCAGTTCTTC. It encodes CASSLTPEAHEQFF.

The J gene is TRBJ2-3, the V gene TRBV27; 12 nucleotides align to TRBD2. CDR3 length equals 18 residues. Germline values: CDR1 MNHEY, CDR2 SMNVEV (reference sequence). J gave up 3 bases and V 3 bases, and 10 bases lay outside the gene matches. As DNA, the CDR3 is TGTGCCAGCAGTTTCGACGCTCTAGCGGGGGGGCCAACAGATACGCAGTATTTT. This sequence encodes CASSFDALAGGPTDTQYF.

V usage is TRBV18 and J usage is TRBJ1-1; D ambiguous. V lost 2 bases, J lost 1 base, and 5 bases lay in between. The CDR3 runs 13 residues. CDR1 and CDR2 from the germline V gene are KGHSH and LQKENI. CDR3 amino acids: CASSPAGNTEAFF. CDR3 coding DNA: TGTGCCAGCTCACCAGCGGGGAACACTGAAGCTTTCTTT.

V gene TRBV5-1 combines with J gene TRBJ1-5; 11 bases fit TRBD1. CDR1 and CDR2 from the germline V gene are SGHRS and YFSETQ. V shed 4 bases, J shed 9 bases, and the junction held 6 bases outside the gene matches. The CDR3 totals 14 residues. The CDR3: CASSPGDRGRPQHF. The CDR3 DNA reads TGCGCCAGCAGCCCGGGGGACAGGGGGAGGCCCCAGCATTTT.

The CDR3 DNA follows: TGTGCCAGCAGCTCCGGACAGGATATCACCGGGGAGCTGTTTTTT. Translated: CASSSGQDITGELFF. V is TRBV11-3 and J is TRBJ2-2; 7 nucleotides align to TRBD1. V shed 4 bases and J 4 bases; nucleotides not matched to a gene: 6. Germline CDR1 and CDR2: SGHNT and YENEEA. The CDR3 is 15 residues long.

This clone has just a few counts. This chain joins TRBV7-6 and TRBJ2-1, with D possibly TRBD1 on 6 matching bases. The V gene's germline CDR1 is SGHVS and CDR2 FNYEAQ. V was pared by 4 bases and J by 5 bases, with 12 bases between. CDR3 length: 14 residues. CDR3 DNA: TGTGCCAGCAGCTCCCCGGCAGGGGACAATGAGCAGTTCTTC. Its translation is CASSSPAGDNEQFF.

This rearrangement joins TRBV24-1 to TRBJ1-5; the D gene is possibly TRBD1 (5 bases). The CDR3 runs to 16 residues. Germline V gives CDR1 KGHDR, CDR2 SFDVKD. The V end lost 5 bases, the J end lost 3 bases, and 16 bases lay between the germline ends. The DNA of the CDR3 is TGTGCCACCAGTGGTGGGGCGGGGCCGATCAATCAGCCCCAGCATTTT. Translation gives CATSGGAGPINQPQHF.

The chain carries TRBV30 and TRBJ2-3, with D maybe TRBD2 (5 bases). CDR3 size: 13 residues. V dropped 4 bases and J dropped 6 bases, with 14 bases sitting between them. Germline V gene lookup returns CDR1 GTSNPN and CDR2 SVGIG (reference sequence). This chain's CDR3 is CAWTGISRDTQYF. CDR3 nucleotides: TGTGCCTGGACCGGGATCTCTAGGGATACGCAGTATTTT. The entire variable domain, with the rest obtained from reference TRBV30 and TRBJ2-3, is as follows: SQTIHQWPATLVQPVGSPLSLECTVEGTSNPNLYWYRQAAGRGLQLLFYSVGIGQISSEVPQNLSASRPQDRQFILSSKKLLLSDSGFYLCAWTGISRDTQYFGPGTRLTVL.